These 4 T cell receptor beta chains were sequenced from one sample in a study of CD8+ T cells in alopecia areata. As the sequencing template, cDNA was produced by extracting RNA and reverse transcribing it. Sequencing was performed with immunoSEQ multiplex PCR; in TCRdb, only in-frame clones are kept and a portion is missing. The profile shows some 130,000 clones, almost 50% of them singletons. This material consisted of CD8+ T cells sorted from blood, taken at week 0. These receptors originate from a human donor with alopecia areata.

The rearrangement links TRBV10-3 to TRBJ2-5, with 12 bases fitting TRBD2. Germline CDR1 is ENHRY and CDR2 is SYGVKD. J was trimmed by 3 bases and V by 0 bases; bases with no gene match: 11. CDR3 length: 19 residues. The CDR3 region has the DNA TGTGCCATCAGTGAGTCGACTAGCGGGGGCGAGGGTCCCAAAGAGACCCAGTACTTC. Protein product: CAISESTSGGEGPKETQYF.

This clone was picked up a small number of times. Other DNA sequences in the sample encode the same CDR3. CDR3 nucleotides: TGCAGCGTTGAGGACAGGGACTATGGCTACACCTTC. It encodes CSVEDRDYGYTF. This rearrangement joins TRBV29-1 to TRBJ1-2; 8 nucleotides line up with TRBD1. This CDR3 has 12 amino acids. The J segment lost 3 bases and the V segment lost 3 bases, leaving 0 bases of the junction unmatched. In germline, CDR1 is SQVTM, CDR2 ANQGSEA.

The gene calls are TRBV15 and TRBJ1-5; possible D gene TRBD1, 6 bases. The CDR3 extends over 17 amino acids. With 3 bases removed from V and 1 base from J, the gap between germline ends came to 16 bases. Germline V gives CDR1 LNHNV, CDR2 YYDKDF (reference sequence). The CDR3 nucleotides read TGTGCCACCAGCAGTTACGACCGGGACAACAGCAATCAGCCCCAGCATTTT. Translated, it gives CATSSYDRDNSNQPQHF.

The chain recombines TRBV29-1 with TRBJ2-3, with TRBD1 as a possible D gene (6 bases). The V and J ends lost 6 bases and 2 bases respectively, with 12 bases between them. Looked up from germline, CDR1 is SQVTM and CDR2 is ANQGSEA. This CDR3 has 13 amino acids. This CDR3 reads CSVDDRYTDTQYF. CDR3 DNA sequence: TGCAGCGTGGACGACAGGTACACAGATACGCAGTATTTT.